A selection of T cell receptor beta chains follows, all from one sample in a study of control samples from healthy donors and cancer patients. Measured with immunoSEQ multiplex PCR; TCRdb has only the in-frame clones, and not every one. The data contain 60,000 to 75,000 clones, approximately 85% of them seen just once; the ten biggest clones take up nearly 5.5%. Sequencing was performed on blood. These receptors came from a man aged 35 to 55 in good health. Each CDR3 is given with its conserved first and last residue. The D gene is left open where the match is weak. Not all rows give a size; the values are once, few, many and, for expanded clones, a class.

TRBJ1-1 TRBV6-5 few NA CASSYGGAEAFF TGTGCCAGCAGTTACGGGGGCGCTGAAGCTTTCTTT
TRBJ2-3 TRBV5-4 NA TRBD2 CASNTGGTDTQYF TGTGCCAGCAATACGGGAGGGACAGATACGCAGTATTTT
TRBJ1-1 TRBV7-2 NA TRBD1 CASSSNLYRGDTEAFF TGTGCCAGCAGCTCCAATCTTTACAGGGGGGACACTGAAGCTTTCTTT
TRBJ1-2 TRBV6-5 NA TRBD1 CASSYSGRDRVYGYTF TGTGCCAGCAGTTACAGCGGGAGGGACAGGGTGTATGGCTACACCTTC
TRBJ2-7 TRBV7-9 few TRBD1 CASSRGTGAYEQYF TGTGCCAGCAGCAGAGGGACAGGTGCCTACGAGCAGTACTTC
TRBJ1-2 TRBV6-6 NA NA CASSTSTGSRGYTF TGTGCCAGCAGTACCTCGACAGGTTCTAGGGGCTACACCTTC
TRBJ1-5 TRBV19 once TRBD1 CASSGGQGASQPQHF TGTGCCAGTAGTGGGGGACAGGGGGCCTCACAGCCCCAGCATTTT
TRBJ1-1 TRBV7-2 once NA CASSFRVGDTEAFF TGTGCCAGCAGCTTCAGGGTTGGGGACACTGAAGCTTTCTTT
TRBJ1-1 TRBV18 NA TRBD1 CASSPGQGKNTEAFF TGTGCCAGCTCACCTGGACAGGGCAAGAACACTGAAGCTTTCTTT
TRBJ2-5 TRBV5-4 NA TRBD2 CASSLLPSTSGKETQYF TGTGCCAGCAGCCTACTTCCTTCGACTAGCGGGAAAGAGACCCAGTACTTC
TRBJ2-2 TRBV10-2 once NA CASGGSTRSIAGELFF TGCGCCAGCGGGGGTTCAACTAGATCTATAGCCGGGGAGCTGTTTTTT
TRBJ1-1 TRBV11-2 NA NA CASSLSPSAEAFF TGTGCCAGCAGCCTGTCCCCCTCAGCTGAAGCTTTCTTT
TRBJ1-1 TRBV6-5 NA NA CASSYRGGTEAFF TGTGCCAGCAGTTACAGGGGCGGCACTGAAGCTTTCTTT
TRBJ1-1 TRBV28 NA NA CASSPVGGGTEAFF TGTGCCAGCAGTCCCGTGGGGGGTGGGACTGAAGCTTTCTTT
TRBJ1-6 TRBV30 few NA CAWSKEGSPLHF TGTGCCTGGAGTAAAGAGGGTTCACCCCTCCACTTT
TRBJ2-1 TRBV15 NA TRBD2 CATSRLTSGRFGEQFF TGTGCCACCAGCAGACTCACTAGCGGGAGGTTCGGTGAGCAGTTCTTC
TRBJ1-1 TRBV5-1 NA NA CASSIGQNTEAFF TGCGCCAGCAGTATTGGCCAAAACACTGAAGCTTTCTTT
TRBJ1-3 TRBV30 NA NA CAWSPIGGTIYF TGTGCCTGGAGTCCTATCGGTGGCACCATATATTTT
TRBJ2-7 TRBV28 NA NA CASSLGPEDNLDYEQYF TGTGCCAGCAGTTTAGGACCTGAGGACAACCTAGACTACGAGCAGTACTTC
TRBJ1-5 TRBV27 NA TRBD1 CASSRTGGPNQPQHF TGTGCCAGCAGTCGGACAGGGGGGCCAAATCAGCCCCAGCATTTT
TRBJ2-7 TRBV11-2 NA TRBD2 CASSKGLASYEQYF TGTGCCAGCAGCAAGGGACTAGCGTCCTACGAGCAGTACTTC
TRBJ2-1 TRBV19 NA TRBD2 CATGWRGGYNEQFF TGTGCCACTGGATGGCGGGGGGGGTACAATGAGCAGTTCTTC
TRBJ1-1 TRBV2 NA NA CASSVSGGTEAFF TGTGCCAGCAGTGTCAGCGGGGGCACTGAAGCTTTCTTT
TRBJ1-1 TRBV5-5 once NA CASSLEGMNTEAFF TGTGCCAGCAGCTTGGAGGGAATGAACACTGAAGCTTTCTTT
TRBJ2-1 TRBV19 NA NA CASSGSSYNEQFF TGTGCCAGTAGCGGGAGCTCCTACAATGAGCAGTTCTTC
TRBJ2-2 TRBV27 NA NA CASSLGGLNTGELFF TGTGCCAGCAGTTTAGGCGGGCTAAACACCGGGGAGCTGTTTTTT
TRBJ1-1 TRBV24-1 NA TRBD1 CATSDGGTGNAEAFF TGTGCCACCAGTGATGGCGGGACAGGTAACGCTGAAGCTTTCTTT
TRBJ1-2 TRBV7-2 few NA CASSLARVDYGYTF TGTGCCAGCAGCTTAGCCAGGGTAGACTATGGCTACACCTTC
TRBJ2-2 TRBV4-2 NA TRBD1 CASSLGTANTGELFF TGTGCCAGCAGCCTTGGGACAGCAAACACCGGGGAGCTGTTTTTT
TRBJ2-3 TRBV24-1 NA NA CATSDGRRSLDTQYF TGTGCCACCAGTGATGGGCGCCGATCACTAGATACGCAGTATTTT
TRBJ2-7 TRBV7-2 NA NA CASSSTLRGYEQYF TGTGCCAGCAGCTCCACCCTCCGGGGCTACGAGCAGTACTTC
TRBJ1-1 TRBV21-1 NA NA CASSKHPSGMNTEAFF TGTGCCAGCAGCAAACACCCGTCGGGCATGAACACTGAAGCTTTCTTT
TRBJ2-7 TRBV6-4 few NA CASPYRSTDSSYEQYF TGTGCCAGCCCCTACCGCTCGACGGACAGCTCCTACGAGCAGTACTTC
TRBJ1-5 TRBV12-3/TRBV12-4 NA NA CASSLTPDQPQHF TGTGCCAGCAGTTTAACCCCGGATCAGCCCCAGCATTTT
TRBJ2-3 TRBV9 NA TRBD2 CASSSRGTSAITDTQYF TGTGCCAGCAGCTCGAGGGGGACTAGCGCCATCACAGATACGCAGTATTTT
TRBJ2-7 TRBV25-1 NA NA CASRGVRSYEQYF TGTGCCAGCAGGGGGGTCCGCTCCTACGAGCAGTACTTC
TRBJ2-7 TRBV9 few TRBD1 CASSVGTGQTYEQYF TGTGCCAGCAGCGTAGGGACAGGGCAGACCTACGAGCAGTACTTC
TRBJ1-4 TRBV7-9 NA NA CASSPTDEKLFF TGTGCCAGCAGCCCGACGGATGAAAAACTGTTTTTT
TRBJ2-7 TRBV5-4 once NA CASSLEKVSYEQYF TGTGCCAGCAGCTTGGAAAAGGTCTCCTACGAGCAGTACTTC
TRBJ2-5 TRBV9 few TRBD2 CASQRETSGAKTQYF TGTGCCAGTCAGCGAGAGACTAGCGGGGCAAAGACCCAGTACTTC
TRBJ2-2 TRBV30 NA NA CACPGARGWTGELFF TGTGCCTGCCCAGGGGCCCGGGGGTGGACCGGGGAGCTGTTTTTT